This T cell receptor (beta chain) was identified in a study of early T cells in non-severe SARS-CoV-2 infection (dated by TCRdb to about 2021). About the study as a whole: TCR sequencing used bulk RNA from unsorted whole blood, so alpha and beta chains could not be paired. Beyond this particular receptor, the publication reports: VDJdb matching was skewed toward anti-spike CD8 responses and likely underestimated virus-specific expansions, missing private and CD4 specificities.

This clonotype was seen a single time. The antigen it binds to is not known. Per-base qualities were not stored, and no clone one base away is much larger. A lone read offers only weak evidence. The study was a case-control design nested within a healthcare worker cohort in London, UK, with weekly nasopharyngeal swab PCR tests and blood sampling. Healthcare workers were recruited during the week of the UK lockdown, between 23 and 31 March 2020, and followed weekly for up to roughly 15 weeks. The CDR3 measures 16 amino acids from cysteine to phenylalanine. Just the 48-base CDR3 DNA is kept, in frame starting at base 1. From the germline V gene, CDR1 is SGHRS and CDR2 is YFSETQ. V is pared back by 4 bases and J by 3 bases, with 17 bases lying between the germline termini. The library was prepared using 5' RACE. Sequencing was performed on a NextSeq 500. Unique molecular identifiers were attached to individual cDNA molecules in the TCR library protocol so that sequencing error and PCR bias could be corrected. TCR alpha and beta chains were both sequenced, and the abundances of alpha and beta sequences in each sample were closely correlated with each other. Per the authors' processing: Decombinator V4 was used to annotate TCR sequences for V gene, J gene and CDR3. Expanded TCRs were defined as changing significantly between any two time points under a Poisson model with p below 0.0001. Abundances of TCRs were expressed as counts per million after normalisation to the total number of TCRs sequenced in each sample. TRAV1-2 paired with TRAJ12, TRAJ20 or TRAJ33 defined MAIT TCRs, while TRAV10 paired with TRAJ18 defined iNKT TCRs. VDJdb, accessed 1 November 2021, was searched for CMV, EBV and SARS-CoV-2 annotated TCRs, with TCRs annotated for multiple antigens excluded. TCRdb ran its own pipeline on the public reads, namely fastp trimming at Q25 and MiXCR clone calling, and kept in-frame beta chains. Records with the same CDR3 protein are collapsed into one entry carrying the most frequent genes and DNA. TCRdb's processing, not the study's, gives the V and J calls here. For this sample the table gives some 87,000 distinct CDR3 sequences, of which about 13% were detected only once. The top ten constitute approximately 1.1% of the sample.

The source of this sequence is an adult who was a healthcare worker with PCR-confirmed SARS-CoV-2 infection or an uninfected control (not recorded which). This chain is built from TRBV5-1 and TRBJ1-5; the D gene is perhaps TRBD1, from 6 matching bases. Sequenced material: whole blood. The DNA sequence is given as TGCGCCAGCAGCGAGGGACACCTCGGAACCAATCAGCCCCAGCATTTT. It is translated as CASSEGHLGTNQPQHF.